This paragraph covers one T cell receptor (beta chain) sequence. Other DNA sequences of this sample code for an identical CDR3. The data belong to a study of shared clonotypes between healthy human individuals. The CDR3 contains 15 residues. Germline V gene sequence: CDR1 SGHAT, CDR2 FQNNGV. V was pared by 5 bases and J by 4 bases, with 3 bases of the junction left unmatched. TCRdb's table, derived via immunoSEQ multiplex PCR, lists solely in-frame clones and lacks some. This sample has 2 million to 3 million clones, with about 92% found just once. This clonotype originated in a man aged 18 to 29 in good health. Sequencing was performed on naive CD4+ T cells sorted from blood. Noted subset: CD45RA+ positively selected. The V call is TRBV11-2, the J call TRBJ2-1; 12 nucleotides align to TRBD2. The CDR3 bases are TGTGCCAGCAGCACCACTAGCGGGGGGTACAATGAGCAGTTCTTC. Its translation: CASSTTSGGYNEQFF. Full variable domain (remainder filled in from reference TRBV11-2 and TRBJ2-1): EAGVAQSPRYKIIEKRQSVAFWCNPISGHATLYWYQQILGQGPKLLIQFQNNGVVDDSQLPKDRFSAERLKGVDSTLKIQPAKLEDSAVYLCASSTTSGGYNEQFFGPGTRLTVL.